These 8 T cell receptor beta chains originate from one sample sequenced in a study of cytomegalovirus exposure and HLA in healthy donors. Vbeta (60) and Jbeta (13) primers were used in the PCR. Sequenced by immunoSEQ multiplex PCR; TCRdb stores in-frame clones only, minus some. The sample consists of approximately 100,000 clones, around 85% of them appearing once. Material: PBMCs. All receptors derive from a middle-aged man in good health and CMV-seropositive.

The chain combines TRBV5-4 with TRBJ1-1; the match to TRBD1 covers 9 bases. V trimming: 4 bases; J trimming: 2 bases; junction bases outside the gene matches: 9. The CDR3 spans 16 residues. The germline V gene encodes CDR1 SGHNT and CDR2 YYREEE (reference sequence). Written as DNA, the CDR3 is TGTGCCAGCAGCGTGTTGGACAGGGGCGTAAACACTGAAGCTTTCTTT. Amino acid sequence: CASSVLDRGVNTEAFF.

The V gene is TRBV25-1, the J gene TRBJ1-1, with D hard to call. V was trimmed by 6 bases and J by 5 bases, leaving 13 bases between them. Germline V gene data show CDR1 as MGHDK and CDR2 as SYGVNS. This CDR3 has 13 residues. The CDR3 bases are TGTGCCAGCAGCCGCTCGGGGTGGACTGAAGCTTTCTTT. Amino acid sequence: CASSRSGWTEAFF.

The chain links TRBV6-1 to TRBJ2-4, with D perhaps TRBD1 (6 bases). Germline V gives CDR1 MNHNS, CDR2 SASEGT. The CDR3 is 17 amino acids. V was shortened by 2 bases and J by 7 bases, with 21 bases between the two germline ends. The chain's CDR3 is CASSEFPGSRTGNIQYF. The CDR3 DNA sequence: TGTGCCAGCAGTGAATTTCCGGGGTCGAGAACAGGGAACATTCAGTACTTC.

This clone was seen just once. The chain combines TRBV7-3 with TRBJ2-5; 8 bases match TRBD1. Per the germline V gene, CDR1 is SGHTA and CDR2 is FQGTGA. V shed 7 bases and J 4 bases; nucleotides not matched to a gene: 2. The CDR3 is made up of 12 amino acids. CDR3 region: CASNDRGETQYF. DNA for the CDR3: TGTGCCAGCAACGACAGGGGAGAGACCCAGTACTTC.

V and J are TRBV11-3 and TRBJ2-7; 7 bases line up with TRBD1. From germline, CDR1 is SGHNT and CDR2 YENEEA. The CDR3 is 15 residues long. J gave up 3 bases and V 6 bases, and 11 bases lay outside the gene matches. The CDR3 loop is CASSTKDRRNYEQYF. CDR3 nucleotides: TGTGCCAGCAGTACCAAGGACAGGAGAAACTACGAGCAGTACTTC.

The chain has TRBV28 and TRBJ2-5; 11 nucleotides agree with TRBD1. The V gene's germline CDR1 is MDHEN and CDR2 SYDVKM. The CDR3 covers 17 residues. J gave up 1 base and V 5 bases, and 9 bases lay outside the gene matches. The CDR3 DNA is TGTGCCAGCAGTAACTCGGACAGGGGGCCCCTCCAAGAGACCCAGTACTTC. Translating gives CASSNSDRGPLQETQYF.

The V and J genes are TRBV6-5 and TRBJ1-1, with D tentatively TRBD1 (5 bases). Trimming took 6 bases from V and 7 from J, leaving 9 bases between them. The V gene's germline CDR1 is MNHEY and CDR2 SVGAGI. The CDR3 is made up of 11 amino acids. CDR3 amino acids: CASRGLCEAFF. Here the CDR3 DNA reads TGTGCCAGCAGGGGACTCTGTGAAGCTTTCTTT.

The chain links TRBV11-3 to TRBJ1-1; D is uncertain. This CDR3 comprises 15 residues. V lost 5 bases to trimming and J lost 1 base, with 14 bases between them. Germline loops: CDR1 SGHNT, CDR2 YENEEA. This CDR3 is CASSPPLRGNTEAFF. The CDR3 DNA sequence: TGTGCCAGCAGCCCCCCCCTCCGGGGGAACACTGAAGCTTTCTTT.